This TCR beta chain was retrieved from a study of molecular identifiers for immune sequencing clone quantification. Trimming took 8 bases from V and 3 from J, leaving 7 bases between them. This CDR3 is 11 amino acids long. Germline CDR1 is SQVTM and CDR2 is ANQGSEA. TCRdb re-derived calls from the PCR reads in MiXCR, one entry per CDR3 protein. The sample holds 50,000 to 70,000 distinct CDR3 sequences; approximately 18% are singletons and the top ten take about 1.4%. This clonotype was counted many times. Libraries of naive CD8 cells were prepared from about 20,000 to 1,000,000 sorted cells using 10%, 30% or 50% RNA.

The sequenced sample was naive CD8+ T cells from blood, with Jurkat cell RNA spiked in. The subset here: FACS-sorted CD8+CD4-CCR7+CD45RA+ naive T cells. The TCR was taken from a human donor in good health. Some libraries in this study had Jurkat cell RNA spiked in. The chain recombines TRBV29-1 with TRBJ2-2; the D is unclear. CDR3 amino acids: CSPRHTGELFF. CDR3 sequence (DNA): TGCAGCCCCAGGCACACCGGGGAGCTGTTTTTT.